This is a list of T cell receptor beta chains from one sample in a study of T cells in Graves' hyperthyroidism and ophthalmopathy. MiXCR was run by TCRdb on the multiplex PCR reads, yielding one entry per CDR3 protein. This sample has about 480,000 distinct CDR3 sequences, with approximately 23% found just once. The sample was blood. The receptor source for this set is a woman between 70 and 85 years old with Graves' ophthalmopathy. The CDR3 runs from the conserved cysteine through the conserved F or W. A D gene is named only where the DNA matches it firmly. Some rows mark clone size as missing; the rest say once, few, many or name a class of expanded clone.

>NA|TRBV5-1|NA|TRBJ2-1
TGCGCCAGCAGCTTGGGCGGCCCTAGGGATGAGCAGTTCTTC
CASSLGGPRDEQFF
>NA|TRBV10-3|NA|TRBJ2-7
TGTGCCATCAGTGGGACAGCCTCCTACGAGCAGTACTTC
CAISGTASYEQYF
>few|TRBV7-9|NA|TRBJ1-2
TGTGCCAGCAGCTCCCGACAGGACATCTATGGCTACACCTTC
CASSSRQDIYGYTF
>NA|TRBV10-3|TRBD2|TRBJ2-3
TGTGCCATCAGTGAGTCGACTAGCGGGAGGATTATTGGCACAGATACGCAGTATTTT
CAISESTSGRIIGTDTQYF
>many|TRBV28|TRBD1|TRBJ1-2
TGTGCCAGCAGTTTAGGGACAGGGGGCACCTATGGCTACACCTTC
CASSLGTGGTYGYTF
>NA|TRBV7-3|NA|TRBJ2-3
TGTGCCAGCAGCTTATCTCACAGCACAGATACGCAGTATTTT
CASSLSHSTDTQYF
>NA|TRBV6-1|NA|TRBJ1-2
TGTGCCAGCAGTTATGTGATGACCGCGAGGGGAGGCTATGGCTACACCTTC
CASSYVMTARGGYGYTF
>NA|TRBV7-9|NA|TRBJ2-4
TGTGCCAGCAGTCGTCAGGGGTTGGGAGCCAAAAACATTCAGTACTTC
CASSRQGLGAKNIQYF
>many|TRBV12-3/TRBV12-4|NA|TRBJ1-2
TGTGCCAGCAGTTTAGGCATCCGTGACTATGGCTACACCTTC
CASSLGIRDYGYTF
>NA|TRBV10-3|NA|TRBJ1-2
TGTGCCATCAGTGACGCCCGGGGCCATGGCTACACCTTC
CAISDARGHGYTF
>few|TRBV6-1|NA|TRBJ2-3
TGTGCCAGCAGTGAAGCGAGAATCAAGAACACAGATACGCAGTATTTT
CASSEARIKNTDTQYF
>NA|TRBV6-1|NA|TRBJ1-2
TGTGCCAGCAATGTGGGGATTAGCGATGGCTACACCTTC
CASNVGISDGYTF
>few|TRBV4-3|NA|TRBJ2-3
TGCGCCAGCAGCCAAGGAGCTAGCGACACAGATACGCAGTATTTT
CASSQGASDTDTQYF
>NA|TRBV24-1|NA|TRBJ2-1
TGTGCCACCAGTGATTTTTCAAAGGCCGAGGGGAATGAGCAGTTCTTC
CATSDFSKAEGNEQFF
>NA|TRBV6-1|NA|TRBJ2-2
TGTGCCAGCAGTGTACAGGGTTTCGGCGGGGAGCTGTTTTTT
CASSVQGFGGELFF
>few|TRBV28|NA|TRBJ1-4
TGTGCCAGCAGTGGAACAGGGTTTGTAGCTAATGAAAAACTGTTTTTT
CASSGTGFVANEKLFF
>few|TRBV7-2|NA|TRBJ1-5
TGTGCCAGCAGCTTACAGGACAATCAGCCCCAGCATTTT
CASSLQDNQPQHF
>many|TRBV3-1|NA|TRBJ1-1
TGTGCCAGCAGCCAAGGGGTTGAAAACACTGAAGCTTTCTTT
CASSQGVENTEAFF
>NA|TRBV7-6|TRBD2|TRBJ2-3
TGTGCCAGCAGCTTAGCGGCTAGCGGGAGCCCAGATACGCAGTATTTT
CASSLAASGSPDTQYF
>NA|TRBV4-2|TRBD2|TRBJ2-3
TGTGCCAGCAGCCAAGAAAGTAGCGGGTTCACAGATACGCAGTATTTT
CASSQESSGFTDTQYF
>few|TRBV19|TRBD1|TRBJ2-2
TGTGCCAGTACCAAGGGACAGACCGGGGAGCTGTTTTTT
CASTKGQTGELFF
>NA|TRBV6-1|NA|TRBJ2-1
TGTGCCAGCAGTGAAGCCCCGATGACTGGGGATGAGCAGTTCTTC
CASSEAPMTGDEQFF
>few|TRBV7-3|TRBD1|TRBJ1-5
TGTGCCAGCTACGACAGGGAACAGCCCCAGCATTTT
CASYDREQPQHF
>few|TRBV4-3|TRBD1|TRBJ1-5
TGCGCCAGCAGCCAAGATAGCAGGGGGGGCAATCAGCCCCAGCATTTT
CASSQDSRGGNQPQHF
>few|TRBV29-1|TRBD2|TRBJ2-7
TGCAGCGTTAGGGGACTAGCGGGAGTGTACGAGCAGTACTTC
CSVRGLAGVYEQYF
>once|TRBV9|NA|TRBJ2-3
TGTGCCAGCAGCGTAGGGGGCGTAGTAGATACGCAGTATTTT
CASSVGGVVDTQYF
>NA|TRBV12-3/TRBV12-4|NA|TRBJ2-6
TGTGCCAGCAGTTTGACAGGTGGGGCCAACGTCCTGACTTTC
CASSLTGGANVLTF
>once|TRBV30|TRBD2|TRBJ2-6
TGTGCCTGGAGGGTTTCGGGAGGGTCTGGGGCCAACGTCCTGACTTTC
CAWRVSGGSGANVLTF
>few|TRBV30|TRBD1|TRBJ2-5
TGTGCCCCCAGACAGGGACCCCGGACCCAGTACTTC
CAPRQGPRTQYF
>many|TRBV6-1|TRBD2|TRBJ2-2
TGTGCCAGCAGTTGGGCGGGGGGACGGGACACCGGGGAGCTGTTTTTT
CASSWAGGRDTGELFF
>many|TRBV2|NA|TRBJ2-1
TGTGCCAGCCGCTTACAGGGCCATGAGCAGTTCTTC
CASRLQGHEQFF
>few|TRBV6-1|NA|TRBJ1-2
TGTGCCAGCAGTTCGTCCTCCAACAGGGCGGGCGGCTACACCTTC
CASSSSSNRAGGYTF
>NA|TRBV3-1|TRBD1|TRBJ1-1
TGTGCCAGCAGCCCAGGGGGAGATACTGAAGCTTTCTTT
CASSPGGDTEAFF
>few|TRBV5-1|TRBD2|TRBJ2-3
TGTGCCAGCAGCTTAGGACTAGCGGGAGCCACAGATACGCAGTATTTT
CASSLGLAGATDTQYF
>few|TRBV20-1|NA|TRBJ2-2
TGCAGTGCTATTCCGGCGGGATGGAACACCGGGGAGCTGTTTTTT
CSAIPAGWNTGELFF
>many|TRBV28|NA|TRBJ2-7
TGTGCCATCGCGAGGAGCTCCTACGAGCAGTACTTC
CAIARSSYEQYF
>many|TRBV3-1|NA|TRBJ1-3
TGTGCCAGCAGCCAAGTTGACACCATATATTTT
CASSQVDTIYF
>NA|TRBV6-5|NA|TRBJ2-1
TGTGCCAGCATTTACAGTCCAAAAGCAGGCAATGAGCAGTTCTTC
CASIYSPKAGNEQFF
>many|TRBV11-2|TRBD2|TRBJ2-3
TGTGCCAGCACCCGATTCGGGGGGACAGATACGCAGTATTTT
CASTRFGGTDTQYF
>many|TRBV28|NA|TRBJ2-7
TGTGCCACCAACGCCCCATCCTACGAGCAGTACTTC
CATNAPSYEQYF
>NA|TRBV6-2/TRBV6-3|TRBD1|TRBJ1-1
TGTGCCAGCAGCAAAGACAGGGTGTTGAGCACTGAAGCTTTCTTT
CASSKDRVLSTEAFF
>NA|TRBV7-2|NA|TRBJ2-2
TGTGCCAGCAGCTTATGGCAGGGCGGCACCGGGGAGCTGTTTTTT
CASSLWQGGTGELFF
>NA|TRBV14|TRBD2|TRBJ2-1
TGTGCCAGCAGCCAAGATCCTAGCGGGAGAGAAAATGAGCAGTTCTTC
CASSQDPSGRENEQFF
>NA|TRBV5-6|TRBD2|TRBJ2-7
TGTGCCAGCAGCCCTATAGCGGCGGGGGACGAGCAGTACTTC
CASSPIAAGDEQYF
>few|TRBV9|TRBD1|TRBJ2-5
TGTGCCAGCAGCCCGGGACAGGGGACGGACCAGTACTTC
CASSPGQGTDQYF
>few|TRBV12-3/TRBV12-4|NA|TRBJ2-2
TGTGCCAGCAGTCGACTCTCGGGCCTATCCGGGGAGCTGTTTTTT
CASSRLSGLSGELFF
>few|TRBV12-5|NA|TRBJ2-3
TGTGCTAGTGGCCCGAATGTCGGGGGTTCCACAGATACGCAGTATTTT
CASGPNVGGSTDTQYF
>NA|TRBV7-2|NA|TRBJ1-1
TGTGCCAGCAGCTTAGGTCAGCTGATTGAAGCTTTCTTT
CASSLGQLIEAFF
>NA|TRBV10-3|TRBD1|TRBJ1-3
TGTGCCATCAGTGTCGCAGGGGGTCCTGGAAACACCATATATTTT
CAISVAGGPGNTIYF
>many|TRBV28|NA|TRBJ1-5
TGTGCCATCACCCAGGGAGCCAATCAGCCCCAGCATTTT
CAITQGANQPQHF